These 29 T cell receptor beta chains share one sample of origin, sequenced in a study of cytomegalovirus exposure and HLA in healthy donors (dated by TCRdb to 2017 to 2019). Receptors were amplified or captured by the immunoSEQ multiplex PCR assay. For the multiplex PCR, a mixture combining 60 forward primers for TCR Vbeta segments and 13 reverse primers for TCR Jbeta segments was used. TCRdb's version of the immuneACCESS table is confined to in-frame rearrangements and falls short of the full clone set. An unresolved V gene accounts for under half of the shortfall where checked; the remainder is of unknown origin. The sample table records around 190,000 clones; around 77% of these occur just once. Just under 3% of the sample is taken by the ten largest. Sequenced sample: PBMCs. The receptors were gathered from a woman aged 25 to 39 in good health and CMV-seronegative.

The rearrangement links TRBV6-5 to TRBJ2-1, with 8 bases that match TRBD1. The CDR3 is made up of 15 amino acids. Germline CDR1 MNHEY, CDR2 SVGAGI. Unmatched junction bases numbered 11, after V lost 6 bases and J lost 7 bases. The CDR3 reads CASRSDRARRNEQFF. CDR3 sequence (DNA): TGTGCCAGCAGATCGGACAGGGCGAGAAGGAATGAGCAGTTCTTC.

The J gene is TRBJ2-1, the V gene TRBV19; 10 bases map to TRBD2. The CDR3 totals 18 residues. Germline V CDR1 and CDR2: LNHDA, SQIVND (reference sequence). Germline trimming cut 2 bases from V and 2 bases from J; bases unmatched to any gene: 9. CDR3 residues: CASSISLAGRAPYNEQFF. DNA of the CDR3: TGTGCCAGTAGTATATCACTAGCGGGAAGGGCGCCCTACAATGAGCAGTTCTTC. The whole variable domain, filled in from reference TRBV19 and TRBJ2-1, reads DGGITQSPKYLFRKEGQNVTLSCEQNLNHDAMYWYRQDPGQGLRLIYYSQIVNDFQKGDIAEGYSVSREKKESFPLTVTSAQKNPTAFYLCASSISLAGRAPYNEQFFGPGTRLTVL.

This chain connects TRBV25-1 to TRBJ2-2, with 10 bases lining up with TRBD1. V dropped 3 bases and J dropped 15; count of bases not matched to a gene: 13. Germline values: CDR1 MGHDK, CDR2 SYGVNS. This CDR3 contains 15 residues. CDR3 sequence reads: CASSDSRQGASAVFF. In DNA form, the CDR3 reads TGTGCCAGCAGTGATAGTCGACAGGGGGCCTCCGCGGTGTTTTTT.

V and J are TRBV12-5 and TRBJ2-3, with 12 bases matching TRBD1. The junction had 4 bases not matched to a gene; V was cut back by 0 bases and J by 3 bases. The length of the CDR3 is 17 residues. Germline-derived CDR1 and CDR2 are LGHNT and FRNRAP. CDR3 in amino acids: CASGLVGGQGATDTQYF. The CDR3 DNA is TGTGCTAGTGGTTTGGTGGGGGGACAGGGGGCAACAGATACGCAGTATTTT.

The V gene is TRBV7-9, the J gene TRBJ2-7, with D possibly being TRBD2 (6 bases). V was cut by 5 bases and J by 3 bases, with 8 bases left in between. This CDR3 has 12 residues. CDR1 is SEHNR and CDR2 is FQNEAQ in the germline V gene (reference sequence). CDR3 loop: CASSPDYYEQYF. The DNA for the CDR3 is TGTGCCAGCAGCCCGGACTACTACGAGCAGTACTTC.

The rearrangement links TRBV5-1 to TRBJ2-3; TRBD2 agrees at 7 bases. V shed 0 bases, J shed 2 bases, and the junction held 9 bases outside the gene matches. Germline CDR1 SGHRS, CDR2 YFSETQ. CDR3 length equals 17 residues. The CDR3 loop is CASSLEDLAGPTDTQYF. Written as DNA, the CDR3 is TGCGCCAGCAGCTTGGAGGACTTAGCGGGTCCCACAGATACGCAGTATTTT.

This chain connects TRBV2 to TRBJ1-3; D gene unclear. V was trimmed by 5 bases and J by 8 bases, leaving 7 bases between them. Germline V gene lookup returns CDR1 SNHLY and CDR2 FYNNEI. CDR3 length: 11 residues. CDR3 sequence reads: CASSIRDTIYF. The CDR3 nucleotides read TGTGCCAGCAGTATTAGAGACACCATATATTTT.

This sequence joins TRBV15 and TRBJ1-6; TRBD1 aligns across 7 bases. Losses at the gene ends were 3 bases for V and 10 bases for J; bases not matched to a gene: 12. The germline V gene has CDR1 LNHNV and CDR2 YYDKDF (reference sequence). CDR3 length: 16 amino acids. The CDR3 is CATSSTPRGLESPLHF. In nucleotides, the CDR3 is TGTGCCACCAGCAGCACTCCTAGGGGGCTAGAGTCACCCCTCCACTTT.

The chain joins TRBV27 to TRBJ2-1; D is uncertain. Per germline, CDR1 MNHEY and CDR2 SMNVEV (reference sequence). V was trimmed by 3 bases and J by 7 bases, leaving 10 bases between them. The CDR3 covers 13 residues. The CDR3 DNA sequence: TGTGCCAGCAGTTTCGGCGGTAGAAATGAGCAGTTCTTC. Translated, it gives CASSFGGRNEQFF.

The chain links TRBV28 to TRBJ2-5; TRBD1 agrees at 7 bases. The end of the DNA aligns better with TRBJ2-7, so the J call may be wrong. Germline-derived CDR1 and CDR2 are MDHEN and SYDVKM. CDR3 length: 12 amino acids. The CDR3 DNA is TGTGCCAGCAAGGACAGGTTCTACGAGCAGTACTTC. Its protein product is CASKDRFYEQYF.

The CDR3 bases are TGTGCCAGCAGTTTATCTCGCACCGGGGAGCTGTTTTTT. This translates into CASSLSRTGELFF. This chain joins TRBV27 and TRBJ2-2, with D uncertain. Trimming stripped 0 bases from V and 4 bases from J, with 3 bases between. This CDR3 comprises 13 residues. The germline gives CDR1 MNHEY, CDR2 SMNVEV (reference sequence).

The chain combines TRBV14 with TRBJ1-2, with D perhaps TRBD1 (5 bases). V dropped 0 bases and J dropped 3 bases, with 11 bases sitting between them. CDR1 SGHDN and CDR2 FVKESK come from the germline V gene. This CDR3 is built from 15 residues. The CDR3 bases are TGTGCCAGCAGCCAAGATCCCCAGGGATACTATGGCTACACCTTC. Amino acid sequence: CASSQDPQGYYGYTF.

The chain employs TRBV7-8 and TRBJ1-2; D perhaps matches TRBD1 (5 bases). CDR3 length: 16 residues. In germline, CDR1 is SGHVS, CDR2 FQNEAQ. Deletions cut 4 bases from V and 4 bases from J, with 19 bases between. The CDR3 DNA reads as TGTGCCAGCAGCTACCGACCAAGAGTAGGGGCCTATGGCTACACCTTC. Its translation: CASSYRPRVGAYGYTF.

This chain uses TRBV19 with TRBJ1-1, with a weak D call TRBD1 (6 bases). This CDR3 contains 17 residues. Germline V gene lookup returns CDR1 LNHDA and CDR2 SQIVND (reference sequence). V was cut by 2 bases and J by 0 bases, with 16 bases left in between. In DNA, the CDR3 is TGTGCCAGTAGTATACGGGGGGCAGGTCACATGAACACTGAAGCTTTCTTT. It encodes CASSIRGAGHMNTEAFF. The whole variable domain, filled in from reference TRBV19 and TRBJ1-1, reads DGGITQSPKYLFRKEGQNVTLSCEQNLNHDAMYWYRQDPGQGLRLIYYSQIVNDFQKGDIAEGYSVSREKKESFPLTVTSAQKNPTAFYLCASSIRGAGHMNTEAFFGQGTRLTVV.

CDR3 nucleotides: TGTGCCAGCGGAAACACCGGGACATACTCCTACGAGCAGTACTTC. This sequence encodes CASGNTGTYSYEQYF. This rearrangement joins TRBV6-6 to TRBJ2-7; weak D call: TRBD1 (6 bases). V was shortened by 8 bases and J by 0 bases, with 17 bases between the two germline ends. The CDR3 runs to 15 residues. Germline lookup yields CDR1 MNHNY and CDR2 SVGAGI (reference sequence).

The chain combines TRBV10-3 with TRBJ2-5, with D perhaps matching TRBD2 (5 bases). This CDR3 is built from 13 residues. The V gene lost 6 bases and the J gene lost 5 bases, with 13 bases spanning the gap. CDR1 ENHRY and CDR2 SYGVKD come from the germline V gene. CDR3 coding DNA: TGTGCCATCAGGTCAGGAGGCGGGGAGACCCAGTACTTC. This codes for CAIRSGGGETQYF.

V usage is TRBV30 and J usage is TRBJ2-5, with D possibly matching TRBD2 (5 bases). The length of the CDR3 is 15 residues. V shed 1 base and J shed 4 bases, with 16 bases lying between them. Germline CDR1 and CDR2: GTSNPN and SVGIG (reference sequence). Here the CDR3 reads CAWSAGLNPPETQYF. The CDR3 bases are TGTGCCTGGAGTGCCGGACTCAACCCCCCAGAGACCCAGTACTTC. The whole variable domain, filled in from reference TRBV30 and TRBJ2-5, reads SQTIHQWPATLVQPVGSPLSLECTVEGTSNPNLYWYRQAAGRGLQLLFYSVGIGQISSEVPQNLSASRPQDRQFILSSKKLLLSDSGFYLCAWSAGLNPPETQYFGPGTRLLVL.

The table lists this clone with a few counts. The CDR3 loop is CASRDRPNQPQHF. DNA of the CDR3: TGTGCCAGCAGGGACAGACCCAATCAGCCCCAGCATTTT. This chain joins TRBV21-1 and TRBJ1-5; the D call of TRBD1 is as the table states it, not checked on the DNA. TRBV21-1 is marked as a pseudogene. The CDR3 consists of 13 residues.

The V and J genes are TRBV2 and TRBJ2-7; 8 bases are shared with TRBD1. Trimming at V came to 6 bases and at J to 4 bases, leaving 8 bases not matched to a gene. This CDR3 comprises 14 residues. Germline V lookup: CDR1 SNHLY, CDR2 FYNNEI. In DNA form, the CDR3 reads TGTGCCAGCAGGGGGACAGGTCGTCCTTACGAGCAGTACTTC. The encoded protein is CASRGTGRPYEQYF.

Comment on this clone: The same CDR3 arises from other DNA sequences in this sample as well. This chain joins TRBV6-5 and TRBJ1-2; 9 nucleotides agree with TRBD1. Germline loops: CDR1 MNHEY, CDR2 SVGAGI. V gave up 2 bases and J gave up 6 bases; unmatched junction bases: 4. This CDR3 is 14 amino acids long. CDR3 nucleotides: TGTGCCAGCAGTTACCAGGGACAGGGTGATGGCTACACCTTC. Translated, it gives CASSYQGQGDGYTF.

This rearrangement joins TRBV6-6 to TRBJ1-4, with TRBD1 as a possible D gene (5 bases). There are 13 residues in the CDR3. Trimming took off 4 bases at V and 12 bases at J, with 15 bases between the two ends. Per the germline V gene, CDR1 is MNHNY and CDR2 is SVGAGI (reference sequence). The CDR3 coding sequence is TGTGCCAGCAGTTGGGGCCCTCGGGGGGAACTGTTTTTT. It is translated as CASSWGPRGELFF.

This clone occurred once. V and J are TRBV5-1 and TRBJ2-3; TRBD2 might be the D (6 bases). The ends were cut back, 4 bases at V and 5 bases at J, with 14 bases in the middle. Germline V CDR1 and CDR2: SGHRS, YFSETQ. This CDR3 comprises 14 residues. The CDR3 region has the DNA TGCGCCAGCAGCACGGGGACGGGGGAAGATACGCAGTATTTT. The encoded protein is CASSTGTGEDTQYF. Full variable domain (missing parts from reference TRBV5-1 and TRBJ2-3): KAGVTQTPRYLIKTRGQQVTLSCSPISGHRSVSWYQQTPGQGLQFLFEYFSETQRNKGNFPGRFSGRQFSNSRSEMNVSTLELGDSALYLCASSTGTGEDTQYFGPGTRLTVL.

J is TRBJ2-1 and V is TRBV5-1; tentative D call: TRBD2 (7 bases). The CDR3 extends over 15 amino acids. Germline V lookup: CDR1 SGHRS, CDR2 YFSETQ. The V and J ends lost 1 base and 8 bases respectively, with 16 bases between them. The CDR3 sequence is CASSLFGGGGDEQFF. For the CDR3, the DNA is TGCGCCAGCAGCTTGTTTGGGGGGGGCGGGGATGAGCAGTTCTTC. Variable domain in full (rest from reference TRBV5-1 and TRBJ2-1): KAGVTQTPRYLIKTRGQQVTLSCSPISGHRSVSWYQQTPGQGLQFLFEYFSETQRNKGNFPGRFSGRQFSNSRSEMNVSTLELGDSALYLCASSLFGGGGDEQFFGPGTRLTVL.

This clone appeared a single time. The genes are TRBV27 and TRBJ1-2; 7 bases match TRBD1. V was clipped by 4 bases and J by 3 bases; unmatched bases: 8. This CDR3 region has 15 residues. CDR1 is MNHEY, CDR2 SMNVEV, per germline (reference sequence). The CDR3 spells CASSYSGGTYYGYTF. The DNA for the CDR3 is TGTGCCAGCAGTTATTCAGGGGGGACGTACTATGGCTACACCTTC.

The chain is built from TRBV30 and TRBJ2-2, with 7 positions matching TRBD2. The germline V gene encodes CDR1 GTSNPN and CDR2 SVGIG (reference sequence). This CDR3 is built from 11 residues. The V segment lost 8 bases and the J segment 7 bases; nucleotides outside the gene matches: 4. The CDR3, as DNA: TGTGCCGGACCGGGGGGCGGGGAGCTGTTTTTT. Amino acids: CAGPGGGELFF.

V and J are TRBV5-5 and TRBJ2-7, with TRBD2 identical over 7 bases. The length of the CDR3 is 14 residues. The germline V gene encodes CDR1 SGHKS and CDR2 YYEKEE (reference sequence). J gave up 6 bases and V 0 bases, and 6 bases lay outside the gene matches. The CDR3 bases are TGTGCCAGCAGCTTGGGTCAGGGAGGGAGCGAGCAGTACTTC. This encodes CASSLGQGGSEQYF.

The J gene is TRBJ2-7, the V gene TRBV6-1; TRBD1 is a possible D gene (5 bases). V was cut by 6 bases and J by 0 bases, with 15 bases left in between. Germline V gene data show CDR1 as MNHNS and CDR2 as SASEGT. There are 15 residues in the CDR3. The CDR3 sequence: CASSLFRQSSYEQYF. The CDR3 DNA follows: TGTGCCAGCAGCCTTTTTAGACAGAGCTCCTACGAGCAGTACTTC.

CDR3 DNA: TGTGCCAGCAGCCTACAGGGACGGGCCCAAGAGACCCAGTACTTC. Its translation is CASSLQGRAQETQYF. V is TRBV5-8 and J is TRBJ2-5, with D tentatively TRBD1 (6 bases). V lost 4 bases to trimming and J lost 1 base, with 14 bases between them. CDR1 is SGHTS, CDR2 YDEGEE, per germline. The CDR3 consists of 15 residues.

This clone was picked up a small number of times. The J gene is TRBJ1-1, the V gene TRBV6-5; 8 nucleotides match TRBD1. With V trimmed by 4 bases and J by 4 bases, 8 bases remained unmatched. This CDR3 contains 15 residues. Germline loops: CDR1 MNHEY, CDR2 SVGAGI. The CDR3 region is CASSFDRGVSTEAFF. DNA of the CDR3: TGTGCCAGCAGTTTCGACAGGGGTGTCAGCACTGAAGCTTTCTTT.